This entry features one T cell receptor beta chain sequence. The sequenced template was cDNA made from the entire isolated RNA. Repertoires were generated with immunoSEQ multiplex PCR, while TCRdb's copy carries only in-frame clones and drops some. The sample contains 900,000 or so clones, around a sixth of which appear only once. This CDR3 contains 14 residues. V was clipped by 1 base and J by 3 bases, with 10 bases between them. The germline CDR1 and CDR2 sequences are SGHAT and FQNNGV. This sample stems from a study of beta chain features in type 1 diabetes. Sequenced material: naive CD4+ T cells from blood. The sequence derives from a young woman in good health. V and J are TRBV11-2 and TRBJ2-7; D is unclear. CDR3 sequence reads: CASSLVSRLYEQYF. DNA of the CDR3: TGTGCCAGCAGCTTAGTCTCGCGGCTCTACGAGCAGTACTTC.